This TCR beta chain was sequenced during a study of blood T cell repertoires in COVID-19. Across the study: COVID-19 samples collected from the United States, Italy and Spain covered acute and convalescent phases. T cells, B-cell-depleted T cells, or PBMCs supplied cDNA or gDNA.

As processed by the authors: Using reference gene primer amplification, nucleated cell counts were estimated. Profiled with immunoSEQ multiplex PCR; TCRdb holds only in-frame clones, not every one. The DNA was the basis for D and trimming; V, J and clone size are from that table. This sample has approximately 350,000 clones, with 89% found just once. During active infection, Seattle patients enrolled and were then monitored through disease. The CDR3 has 17 amino acids. CDR1 and CDR2 (germline): SNHLY, FYNNEI. V lost 5 bases, J lost 6 bases, and 9 bases stayed unmatched. The sequence derives from a woman aged 25 to 39 with COVID-19, enrolled during active disease. The sequenced material came from peripheral blood. V usage is TRBV2 and J usage is TRBJ2-1; 14 positions match TRBD2. The CDR3: CASSPPLGLAGGNEQFF. DNA for the CDR3: TGTGCCAGCAGTCCCCCCCTTGGACTAGCGGGAGGCAATGAGCAGTTCTTC.